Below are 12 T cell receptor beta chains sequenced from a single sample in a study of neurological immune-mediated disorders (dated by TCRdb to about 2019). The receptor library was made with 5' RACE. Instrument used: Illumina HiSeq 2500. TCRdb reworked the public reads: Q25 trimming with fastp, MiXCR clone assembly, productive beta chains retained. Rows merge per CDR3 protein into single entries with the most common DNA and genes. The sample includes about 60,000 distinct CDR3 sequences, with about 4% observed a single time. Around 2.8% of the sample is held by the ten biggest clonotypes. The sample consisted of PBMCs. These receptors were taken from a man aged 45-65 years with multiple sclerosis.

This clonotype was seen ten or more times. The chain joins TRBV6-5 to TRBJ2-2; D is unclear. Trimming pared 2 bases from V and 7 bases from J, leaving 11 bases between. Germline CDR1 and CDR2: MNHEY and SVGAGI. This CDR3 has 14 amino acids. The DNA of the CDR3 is TGTGCCAGCAGTTACGGGAACTATGTCGGGGAGCTGTTTTTT. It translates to CASSYGNYVGELFF.

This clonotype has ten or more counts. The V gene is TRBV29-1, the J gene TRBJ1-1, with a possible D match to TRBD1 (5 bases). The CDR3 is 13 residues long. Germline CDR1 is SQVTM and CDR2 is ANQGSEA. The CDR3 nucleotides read TGCAGTAGCACCGGGACGGCGAACACTGAAGCTTTCTTT. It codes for CSSTGTANTEAFF.

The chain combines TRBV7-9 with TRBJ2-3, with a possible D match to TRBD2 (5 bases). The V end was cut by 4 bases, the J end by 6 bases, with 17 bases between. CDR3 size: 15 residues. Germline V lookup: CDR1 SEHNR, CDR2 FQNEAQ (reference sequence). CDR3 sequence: CASSSVWSGVDTQYF. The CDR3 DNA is TGTGCCAGCAGCTCCGTGTGGAGCGGAGTCGATACGCAGTATTTT.

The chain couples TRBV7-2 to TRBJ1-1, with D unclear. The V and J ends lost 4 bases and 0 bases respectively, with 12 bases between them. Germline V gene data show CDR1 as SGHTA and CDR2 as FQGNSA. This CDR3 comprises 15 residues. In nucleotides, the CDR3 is TGTGCCAGCAGCTCCCGGGGAGTCCTGAACACTGAAGCTTTCTTT. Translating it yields CASSSRGVLNTEAFF.

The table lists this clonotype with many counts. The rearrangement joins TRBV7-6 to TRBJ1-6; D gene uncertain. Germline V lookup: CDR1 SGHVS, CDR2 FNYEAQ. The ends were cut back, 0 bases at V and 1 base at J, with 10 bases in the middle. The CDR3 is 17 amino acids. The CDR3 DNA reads TGTGCCAGCAGCTTAGCCAGGCACGGGTCCTATAATTCACCCCTCCACTTT. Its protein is CASSLARHGSYNSPLHF.

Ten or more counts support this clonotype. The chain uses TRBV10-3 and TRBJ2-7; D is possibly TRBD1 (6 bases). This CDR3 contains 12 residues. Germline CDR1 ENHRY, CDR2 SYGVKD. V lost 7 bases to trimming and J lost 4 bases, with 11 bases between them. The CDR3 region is CAIKGGSYEQYF. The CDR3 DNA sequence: TGTGCCATCAAAGGGGGTTCGTACGAGCAGTACTTC.

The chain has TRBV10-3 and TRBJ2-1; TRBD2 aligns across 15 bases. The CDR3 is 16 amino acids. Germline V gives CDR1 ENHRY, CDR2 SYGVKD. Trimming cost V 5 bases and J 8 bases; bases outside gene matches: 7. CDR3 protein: CAISPGTSGRSYEQFF. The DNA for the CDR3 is TGTGCCATCAGTCCCGGGACTAGCGGGAGGAGCTATGAGCAGTTCTTC.

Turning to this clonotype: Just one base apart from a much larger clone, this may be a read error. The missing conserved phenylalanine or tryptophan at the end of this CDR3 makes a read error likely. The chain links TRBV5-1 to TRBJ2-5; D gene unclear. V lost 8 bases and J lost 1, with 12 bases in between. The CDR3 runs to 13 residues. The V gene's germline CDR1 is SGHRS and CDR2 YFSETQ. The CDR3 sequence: CASYPSPQETQYC. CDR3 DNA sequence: TGCGCCAGTTACCCCTCACCCCAAGAGACCCAGTACTGC.

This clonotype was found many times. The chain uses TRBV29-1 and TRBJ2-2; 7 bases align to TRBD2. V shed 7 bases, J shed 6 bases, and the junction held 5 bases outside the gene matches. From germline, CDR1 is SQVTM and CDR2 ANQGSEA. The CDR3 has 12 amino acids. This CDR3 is CSGIAGSGELFF. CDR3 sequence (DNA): TGCAGCGGGATAGCGGGTTCCGGGGAGCTGTTTTTT.

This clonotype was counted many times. In nucleotides, the CDR3 is TGCGCCAGCAGCTTACAGGGGTATAGCAATCAGCCCCAGCATTTT. Its protein is CASSLQGYSNQPQHF. The chain combines TRBV5-1 with TRBJ1-5, with 7 bases matching TRBD1. This CDR3 is built from 15 residues. V was pared by 2 bases and J by 0 bases, with 2 bases of the junction left unmatched. Germline V gives CDR1 SGHRS, CDR2 YFSETQ.

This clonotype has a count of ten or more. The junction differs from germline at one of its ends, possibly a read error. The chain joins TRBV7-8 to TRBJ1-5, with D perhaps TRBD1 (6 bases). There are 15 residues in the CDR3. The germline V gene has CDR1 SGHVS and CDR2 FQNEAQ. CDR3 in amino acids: CASSQMWGPNQPQNF. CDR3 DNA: TGTGCCAGCAGCCAGATGTGGGGGCCCAATCAGCCCCAGAATTTT.

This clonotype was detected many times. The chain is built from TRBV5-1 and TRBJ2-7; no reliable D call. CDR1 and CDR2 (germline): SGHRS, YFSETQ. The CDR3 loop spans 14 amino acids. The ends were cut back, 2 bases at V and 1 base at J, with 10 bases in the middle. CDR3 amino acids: CASSLHGASYEQYF. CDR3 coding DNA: TGCGCCAGCAGCTTACACGGAGCTTCCTACGAGCAGTACTTC.